The text below deals with one T cell receptor (beta chain). This clonotype was observed a handful of times. The antigen it binds to is not known. Nothing much larger sits one base from this clone, and base qualities are not available. TCR beta rearrangements were amplified from genomic DNA extracted from peripheral blood rather than from sorted cells or RNA. The germline V gene (reference sequence) gives CDR1 as DFQATT and CDR2 as SNEGSKA. V is cut by 0 bases and J by 10 bases, and the space between the germline ends is 19 bases. The CDR3, from cysteine to phenylalanine, totals 16 residues. Only the CDR3 DNA stays, 48 bases, in frame from base 1. This entry comes from a study of T cell repertoires in aging, cancer and after chemotherapy (dated by TCRdb to about 2019). Regarding the study in general: Donors spanned six age groups from 30 or younger to 70 or older, with at least three individuals per group. In total, the full dataset held millions of TCR reads. In the hematological group, paired pre- and post-chemotherapy samples were obtained from chronic lymphocytic leukemia patients treated with fludarabine- or bendamustine-based regimens. To examine immunoaging and T cell reconstitution after chemotherapy, the study profiled TCR beta repertoires in peripheral blood from healthy donors and cancer patients. Alongside around 98 healthy donors serving as a reference group, the cohort included some 210 cancer patients, of whom roughly 90 had hematological cancers and 110 to 140 had solid cancers.

Rearranged TRB sequences spanning V, D and J segments were amplified in a multiplex touch-down PCR with a mixed TRB-A/B primer pool. Two consecutive PCR reactions with Phusion HS II polymerase added Illumina adapters and sample indices to the amplicons. After gel purification with the NucleoSpin Gel and PCR Clean-up kit, the amplicons were checked using Qubit and an Agilent 2100 Bioanalyzer. Sequencing of libraries was carried out on an Illumina MiSeq in 600-cycle, single-indexed, paired-end runs. As for the authors' bioinformatics: MiXCR versions 2.12 and 3.0.5 were used to process TRB sequences. Each unique CDR3 nucleotide sequence counted as one clone, and only productive sequences with at least two reads were retained. The repertoire metrics were Shannon diversity, evenness, clonality (calculated as one minus evenness), and diversity profiles parameterized by alpha from 0 to 5. Generation probabilities of clones in paired pre- and post-chemotherapy samples were computed with the IGoR algorithm. TCRdb itself trimmed the public reads at Q25 with fastp, ran MiXCR and retained productive beta chains. Rows with a matching CDR3 protein are joined into one entry that keeps the most common DNA and genes. TCRdb, rather than the study authors, made the V and J calls. This sample comprises 2,000 or so distinct CDR3 sequences, about 20% of them detected only once. Together, the top ten hold around 28% of the sample.

What the research found in general, with its limitations: The authors noted that the repertoire data do not allow conclusions about immunological memory after chemotherapy. Untreated patients with hematological or solid cancers showed significantly lower blood TCR diversity and higher clonality than age-matched healthy donors. In healthy donors, the decline in TCR diversity with age was mainly explained by loss of richness, whereas in cancer patients loss of evenness was also found to contribute. Lymphoid organ infiltration was present in the hematological cancer patients, and this infiltration may itself impair thymic emigration or the expansion of peripheral T cells. In both cancer cohorts, the median generation probability rose over the chemotherapy interval, which suggests that the repertoire was reconstituted through rebound thymic output.

The source of this sequence is a human donor with a blood cancer. The chain is assembled from TRBV20-1 and TRBJ1-6; the D gene cannot be named for sure. The sequenced material came from blood. The nucleotide sequence is TGCAGTGCTAGAGATGGTATTGACGGCTCGGGGTCACCCCTCCACTTT. Translated, it reads CSARDGIDGSGSPLHF.